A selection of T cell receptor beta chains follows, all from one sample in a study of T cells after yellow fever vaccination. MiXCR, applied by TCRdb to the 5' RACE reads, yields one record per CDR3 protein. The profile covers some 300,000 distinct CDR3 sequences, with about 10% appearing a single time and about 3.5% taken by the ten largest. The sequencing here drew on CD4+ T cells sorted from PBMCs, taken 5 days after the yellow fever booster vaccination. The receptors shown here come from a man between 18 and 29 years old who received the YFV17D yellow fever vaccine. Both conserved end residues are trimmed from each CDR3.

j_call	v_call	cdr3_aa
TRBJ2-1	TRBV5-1	ASSPEATYNEQF
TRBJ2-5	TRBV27	ASSFLYRLETQY
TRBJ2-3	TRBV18	ASSPIAGTDTQY
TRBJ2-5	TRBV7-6	ASSLARLEGASVKETQY
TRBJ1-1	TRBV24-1	ATSDHRGFQAF
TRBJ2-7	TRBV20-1	SASPYTGAGEQY
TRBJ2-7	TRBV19	ASSSDRVAYEQY
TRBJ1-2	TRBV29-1	SVEDGGRGRIGYT
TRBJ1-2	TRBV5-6	ASSGQGRPGYT
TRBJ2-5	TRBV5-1	DCSLSQGAVSY
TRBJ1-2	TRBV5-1	ASSLGQAYYGYT
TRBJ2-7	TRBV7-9	ASSSRGLPDPYEQY
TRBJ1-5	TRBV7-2	ASSLRGTGFNQPQH
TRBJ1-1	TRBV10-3	ATPELSAFNTEAF
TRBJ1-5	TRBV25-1	ASSEEGPNQPQH
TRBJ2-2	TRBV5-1	ASSSGQGAAGELF
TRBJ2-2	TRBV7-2	ASRPPGLANTGELF
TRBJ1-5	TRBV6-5	ASSLIQGVGQPQH
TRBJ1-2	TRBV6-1	ASSEAPGGYT
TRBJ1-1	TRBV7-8	ASSLLGDPNTEAF
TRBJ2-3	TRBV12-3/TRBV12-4	ASSLDITDTQY
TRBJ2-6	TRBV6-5	ASSYFGTSGANVLT
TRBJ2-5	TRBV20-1	SAPNPGTGQETQY
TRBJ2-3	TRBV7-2	ASSLVAGSLDTQY
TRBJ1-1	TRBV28	ASSLNLNTEAF
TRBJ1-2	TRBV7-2	ASSFQAPATGYGGYT
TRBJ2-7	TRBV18	ASSPSRERGDEQY
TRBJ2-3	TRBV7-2	ASSPSADTQY
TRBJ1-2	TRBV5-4	ASSLMVGSVRGYT
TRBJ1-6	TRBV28	ASLAGQINSPLH
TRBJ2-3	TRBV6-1	ASRSSGGASDTQY
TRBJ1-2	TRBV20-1	SANPGSGYYGYT
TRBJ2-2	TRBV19	ASSIISATGELF
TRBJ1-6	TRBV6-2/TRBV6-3	ASSYQPGSGLH
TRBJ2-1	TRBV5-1	ASMAGGGGSPEQF
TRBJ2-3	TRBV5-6	ASSLGLGGAGNTQY
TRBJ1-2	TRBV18	ASSETAGGYT
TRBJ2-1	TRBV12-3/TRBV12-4	ASRQDRGEFFEQF
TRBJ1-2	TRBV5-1	ASSFGTNYGYT
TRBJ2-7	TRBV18	ASSPTGDEQY
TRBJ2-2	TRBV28	ASSFGPTGELF
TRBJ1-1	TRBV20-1	SASRSGMNTEAF
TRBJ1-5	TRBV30	AWSFTRNQPQH
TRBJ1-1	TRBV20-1	SAPKVTTGTEAF
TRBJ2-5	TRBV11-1	ASLSSRTGTQY
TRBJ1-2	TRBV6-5	ASSSHWGGGYT
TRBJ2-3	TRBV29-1	SVSGPGGTDTQY
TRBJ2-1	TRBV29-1	SVEQGGKQF
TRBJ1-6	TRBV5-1	ASRDSVNSPLH
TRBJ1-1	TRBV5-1	ASSFTWNTEAF
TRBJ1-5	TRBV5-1	ASSPSGPQPQH
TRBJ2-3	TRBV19	ASSMFEDTQY
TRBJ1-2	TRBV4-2	ASGVDPEPYYGYT
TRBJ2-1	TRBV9	ASSVELAGYNEQF